The clone carrying this T cell receptor (beta chain) showed up just once. These data come from a study of blood T cell repertoires in COVID-19. This study enrolled people aged about 18 to 100 from roughly 22 US geographic areas. Self-reported history from a screening survey and questionnaire set each donor's cohort. In the study's own analysis: Reference gene primer amplification gave nucleated cell count estimates. Sequencing used immunoSEQ multiplex PCR; TCRdb keeps in-frame clones, though not all of them. The V and J calls and clone size were taken over from that table, and D and trimming were inferred from the DNA. The sample includes 200,000 to 250,000 clones, 75% to 85% of them seen just once. CDR1 is ENHRY and CDR2 is SYGVKD in the germline V gene. The CDR3 totals 13 residues. The junction had 6 bases not matched to a gene; V was cut back by 7 bases and J by 5 bases.

The gene calls are TRBV10-3 and TRBJ2-7; 9 bases agree with TRBD1. Sequencing was done on a sample of PBMCs or T cells enriched from blood (not recorded which). The receptor was derived from a young man with acute COVID-19. This CDR3 reads CAINPGQGHEQYF. CDR3 nucleotide sequence: TGTGCCATCAACCCGGGACAGGGCCACGAGCAGTACTTC.